Sequencing of this T cell receptor (beta chain) was carried out in a study of blood T cell repertoires in COVID-19. Background on the study: The United States, Italy and Spain were the sources of the acute and convalescent COVID-19 samples. T cells, B-cell-depleted T cells, or PBMCs supplied cDNA or gDNA.

Generated by immunoSEQ multiplex PCR, the TCRdb table keeps only in-frame clones and is missing some. The sample shows hundreds of thousands of clones, approximately 89% of them seen only once. Recruits, aged roughly 18 to 89 years, lived in 25 or so US areas. Cohort assignment relied on participant-reported clinical history. The CDR3 sequence is 15 residues long. After removal of 6 bases from V and 4 bases from J, the junction contained 8 bases not matched to a gene. CDR1 is MDHEN and CDR2 is SYDVKM in the germline V gene. The rearrangement joins TRBV28 to TRBJ1-4, with 7 bases aligning to TRBD1. Sequencing was performed on PBMCs or T cells enriched from blood (not recorded which). The sequence came from a woman aged 40 to 55 with acute COVID-19. CDR3: CASSPRTGVNEKLFF. The CDR3 DNA follows: TGTGCCAGCAGCCCCCGAACAGGGGTTAATGAAAAACTGTTTTTT.